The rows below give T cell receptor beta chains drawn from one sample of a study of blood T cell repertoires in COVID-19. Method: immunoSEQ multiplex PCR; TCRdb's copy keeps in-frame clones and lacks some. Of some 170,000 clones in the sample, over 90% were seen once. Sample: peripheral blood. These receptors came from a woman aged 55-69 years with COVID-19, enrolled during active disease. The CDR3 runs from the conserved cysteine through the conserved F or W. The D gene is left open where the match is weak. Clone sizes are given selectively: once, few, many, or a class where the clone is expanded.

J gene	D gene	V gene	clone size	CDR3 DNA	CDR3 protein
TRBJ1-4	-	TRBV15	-	TGTGCCACCAGCGGGTCAACAAACTCGAGGGAAAAACTGTTTTTT	CATSGSTNSREKLFF
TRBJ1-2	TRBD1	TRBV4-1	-	TGCGCCAGCAGCCACGCAAGGGACAGGGGCCGGCCCCCCTATGGCTACACCTTC	CASSHARDRGRPPYGYTF
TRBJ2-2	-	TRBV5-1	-	TGCGCCAGCAGCTGGCAGGAGGCCGGGGAGCTGTTTTTT	CASSWQEAGELFF
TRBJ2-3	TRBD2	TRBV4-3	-	TGCGCCAGCAGCCATGGACTAGCGGGGGCCGCAGATACGCAGTATTTT	CASSHGLAGAADTQYF
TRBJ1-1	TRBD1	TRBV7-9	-	TGTGCCAGCAGCCCCCGACAGGGGGCGCCCAGGGACACTGAAGCTTTCTTT	CASSPRQGAPRDTEAFF
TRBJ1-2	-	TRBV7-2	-	TGTGCCAGCAGCTTAGCCCGAGCTCCAGGCTACACCTTC	CASSLARAPGYTF
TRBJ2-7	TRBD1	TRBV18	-	TGTGCCAGCTCACCAAACAGGGGAGACTACGAGCAGTACTTC	CASSPNRGDYEQYF
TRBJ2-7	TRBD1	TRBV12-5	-	TGTGCTAGTGGTAGGACAGGGGTCCACGAGCAGTACTTC	CASGRTGVHEQYF
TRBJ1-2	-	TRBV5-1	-	TGCGCCAGCAGACCCCAACAGGGCTCCGATGGCTACACCTTC	CASRPQQGSDGYTF
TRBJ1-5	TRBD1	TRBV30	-	TGTGCCTGGAGCCCCCCGGACAGGGGCAATCAGCCCCAGCATTTT	CAWSPPDRGNQPQHF
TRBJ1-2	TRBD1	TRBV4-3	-	TGCGCCAGCAGCCAAGCATCCGGGACAGGGGGCGGCTACACCTTC	CASSQASGTGGGYTF
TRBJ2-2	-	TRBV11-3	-	TGTGCCAGCAGCATGTACGGCGGGGAGCTGTTTTTT	CASSMYGGELFF
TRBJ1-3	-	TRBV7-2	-	TGTGCCAGCAGCAGAGAACGGACAGACGGCTCTGGAAACACCATATATTTT	CASSRERTDGSGNTIYF
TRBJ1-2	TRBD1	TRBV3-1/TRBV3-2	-	TGTGCCAGCAGCCCGCGACAGGGTTATGGCTACACCTTC	CASSPRQGYGYTF
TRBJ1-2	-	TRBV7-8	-	TGTGCCAGCAGCTTAGGTGACAGCTATGGCTACACCTTC	CASSLGDSYGYTF
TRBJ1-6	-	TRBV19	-	TGTGCCAGTAGTATCAAGCAGGGGTCAGGTTATGGTTCACCCCTCCACTTT	CASSIKQGSGYGSPLHF
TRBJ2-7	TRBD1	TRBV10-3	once	TGTGCCATCAGTGATAGGGACAGGGGCCACGAGCAGTACTTC	CAISDRDRGHEQYF
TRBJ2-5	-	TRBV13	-	TGTGCCAGCAGCTTAGGGTTGTTCGGCGAGGCCCAGTACTTC	CASSLGLFGEAQYF
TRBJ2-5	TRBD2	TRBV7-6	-	TGTGCCAGCAGCTTGGGTACTAGCGGGGGGGCAGAGACCCAGTACTTC	CASSLGTSGGAETQYF
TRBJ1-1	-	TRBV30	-	TGTGCCTGGAGCGCTTCAAGGGGCACTGAAGCTTTCTTT	CAWSASRGTEAFF
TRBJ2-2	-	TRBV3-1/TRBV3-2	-	TGTGCCAGCAGTCAACTAAGGGGCACCGGGGAGCTGTTTTTT	CASSQLRGTGELFF
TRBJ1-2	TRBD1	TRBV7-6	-	TGTGCCAGCAGCTTAGTAGGGACAGACACCTATGGCTACACCTTC	CASSLVGTDTYGYTF
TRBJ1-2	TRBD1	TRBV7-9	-	TGTGCCAGCAGCTCAGACAGGGGAGACTATGGCTACACCTTC	CASSSDRGDYGYTF
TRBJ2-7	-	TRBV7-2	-	TGTGCCAGCACCCCAGGGGCGCTGTCCTACGAGCAGTACTTC	CASTPGALSYEQYF
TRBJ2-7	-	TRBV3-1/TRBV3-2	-	TGTGCCAGCAGCCAAGCCCTCAGGACTGATTACGAGCAGTACTTC	CASSQALRTDYEQYF
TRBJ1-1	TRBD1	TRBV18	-	TGTGCCAGCTCACGAGGACAGGGGAGCACTGAAGCTTTCTTT	CASSRGQGSTEAFF
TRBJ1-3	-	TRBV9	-	TGTGCCAGCAGCGTAGGCCAGGGTGATGTTAACACCATATATTTT	CASSVGQGDVNTIYF
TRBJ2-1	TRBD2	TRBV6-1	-	TGTGCCAGCAGTGATACAGGGCGGGGGGTATACCTCTCCTACAATGAGCAGTTCTTC	CASSDTGRGVYLSYNEQFF
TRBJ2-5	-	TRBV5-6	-	TGTGCCAGCAGCTTGTATGGCGGCCAAGAGACCCAGTACTTC	CASSLYGGQETQYF
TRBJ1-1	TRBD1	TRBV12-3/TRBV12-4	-	TGTGCCAGCATCCTGACAGGGGGGACTGAAGCTTTCTTT	CASILTGGTEAFF
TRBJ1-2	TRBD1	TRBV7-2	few	TGTGCCAGCAGCCGGGACAGCTTAAACTATGGCTACACCTTC	CASSRDSLNYGYTF
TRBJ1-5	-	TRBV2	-	TGTGCCAGCAGTGAAGCTTGGGGGGAGTTCCAGCCCCAGCATTTT	CASSEAWGEFQPQHF
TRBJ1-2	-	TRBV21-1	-	TGTGCCAGCAGCATCGGACAGGAGAGATGGGTAAACTATGGCTACACCTTC	CASSIGQERWVNYGYTF
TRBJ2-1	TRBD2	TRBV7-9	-	TGTGCCAGCAGCCGAGGGACTAGCGGGGGGCGGGAGCAGTTCTTC	CASSRGTSGGREQFF
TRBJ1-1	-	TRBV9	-	TGTGCCAGCAGCTCGATTATCCGGGGGGTGACTGAAGCTTTCTTT	CASSSIIRGVTEAFF
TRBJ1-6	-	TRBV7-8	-	TGTGCCAGCAGCTTAGCCCGCAGGGTGGATTCACCCCTCCACTTT	CASSLARRVDSPLHF
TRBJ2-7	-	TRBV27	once	TGTGCCAGCAGTTTACAGGGGAGTCACGAGCAGTACTTC	CASSLQGSHEQYF
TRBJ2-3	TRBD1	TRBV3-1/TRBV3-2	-	TGTGCCAGCAGTCCGGCAGGGGGTTGGGCAGATACGCAGTATTTT	CASSPAGGWADTQYF
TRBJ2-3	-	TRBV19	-	TGTGCCAGTAGCCCCAGGGCAGATACGCAGTATTTT	CASSPRADTQYF
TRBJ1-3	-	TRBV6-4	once	TGTGCCAGCAGTGGAGGCGGCACCATATATTTT	CASSGGGTIYF
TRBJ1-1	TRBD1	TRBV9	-	TGTGCCAGCAGCGGAGGGACAGGGCCTGAAGCTTTCTTT	CASSGGTGPEAFF
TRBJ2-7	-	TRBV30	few	TGTGCCTGGACGGCGGACTCCTACGAGCAGTACTTC	CAWTADSYEQYF
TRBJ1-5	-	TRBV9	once	TGTGCCAGCAGCGTAGGGGCCTCCCATGGGCCCCAGCATTTT	CASSVGASHGPQHF
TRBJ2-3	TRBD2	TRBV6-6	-	TGTGCCAGCAGTTACCGGGGGGGCAACACAGATACGCAGTATTTT	CASSYRGGNTDTQYF
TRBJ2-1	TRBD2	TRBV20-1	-	TGCAGTGCTAGTAGCGAGCGGGGGTGGTACAATGAGCAGTTCTTC	CSASSERGWYNEQFF
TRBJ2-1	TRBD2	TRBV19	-	TGTGCCATCGAGGAGACTAGCGGGGACCAACTGACTGGCTCCTACAATGAGCAGTTCTTC	CAIEETSGDQLTGSYNEQFF
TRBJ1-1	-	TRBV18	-	TGTGCCAGCTCCCCGGGGGGACAAAAGGGGACTGAAGCTTTCTTT	CASSPGGQKGTEAFF
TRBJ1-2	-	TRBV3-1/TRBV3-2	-	TGTGCCAGCAGCCAAGACAACTCAGGGTTCTATGGCTACACCTTC	CASSQDNSGFYGYTF
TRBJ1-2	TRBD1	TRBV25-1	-	TGTGCCAGCAGTAAATACGACAGGGCTAGCTATGGCTACACCTTC	CASSKYDRASYGYTF
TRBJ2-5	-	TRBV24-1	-	TGTGCCACCGACAGAGAGGACGTCCAAGAGACCCAGTACTTC	CATDREDVQETQYF